The 30 T cell receptor beta chains below come from one sample, sequenced in a study of glioma-infiltrating T cells after dendritic cell vaccination. This sample's time point: after dendritic cell vaccination, including at tumor progression/relapse. Method: immunoSEQ multiplex PCR; TCRdb's copy keeps in-frame clones and lacks some. The sample yields just under 100,000 clones, over 80% seen once. The sample was blood, taken after dendritic cell vaccination. These receptors all stem from a human donor with glioblastoma.

This clone was counted a few times. The chain has TRBV5-1 and TRBJ2-3, with a weak D call TRBD2 (6 bases). The V end was cut by 0 bases, the J end by 2 bases, with 7 bases between. Germline CDR1 reads SGHRS; CDR2 reads YFSETQ. The CDR3 sequence is 14 residues long. CDR3 amino acids: CASSLGGTTDTQYF. The DNA of the CDR3 is TGCGCCAGCAGCTTGGGCGGGACCACAGATACGCAGTATTTT.

This chain connects TRBV7-3 to TRBJ2-1, with 10 bases aligning to TRBD2. The junction had 6 bases not matched to a gene; V was cut back by 1 base and J by 6 bases. Germline CDR1 SGHTA, CDR2 FQGTGA. The CDR3 runs 16 residues. CDR3 residues: CASSLSPAGGPNEQFF. The CDR3, as DNA: TGTGCCAGCAGCTTAAGTCCAGCGGGGGGGCCCAATGAGCAGTTCTTC.

This clone turned up a few times. V gene TRBV6-9 combines with J gene TRBJ1-3, with TRBD1 matching over 8 bases. The CDR3 is made up of 15 amino acids. Germline CDR1 reads MNHGY; CDR2 reads SVAAGI. V lost 5 bases, J lost 2 bases, and 5 bases stayed unmatched. CDR3 bases: TGTGCCAGCAGTCCAAGGACAGGGACTGGAAACACCATATATTTT. It specifies CASSPRTGTGNTIYF.

This clone was seen just once. The V call is TRBV6-5, the J call TRBJ1-3, with D uncertain. Trimming took 6 bases from V and 0 from J, leaving 12 bases between them. The length of the CDR3 is 15 residues. CDR1 and CDR2 (germline): MNHEY, SVGAGI. CDR3 DNA sequence: TGTGCCAGCAGCACTACCGCGGGCTCTGGAAACACCATATATTTT. It is translated as CASSTTAGSGNTIYF.

J is TRBJ2-5 and V is TRBV5-1; 9 bases fit TRBD1. The CDR3 has 15 amino acids. The germline V gene encodes CDR1 SGHRS and CDR2 YFSETQ. V shed 3 bases and J 4 bases; nucleotides not matched to a gene: 7. CDR3 in DNA: TGCGCCAGCAGCTCCTCGGGACAGGGAGGAGAGACCCAGTACTTC. Amino acids: CASSSSGQGGETQYF.

This clone was detected only a few times. J is TRBJ1-2 and V is TRBV5-6; D might be TRBD1 (6 bases). Trimming removed 2 bases from V and 8 bases from J, with 10 bases in between. The germline V gene has CDR1 SGHDT and CDR2 YYEEEE. This CDR3 has 12 residues. DNA of the CDR3: TGTGCCAGCAGCTTCCAGGGGTACGGCTACACCTTC. Amino acids: CASSFQGYGYTF.

V usage is TRBV18 and J usage is TRBJ2-7; TRBD2 aligns across 9 bases. The ends lost 2 bases at V and 2 bases at J; junction bases unmatched: 1. The CDR3 contains 14 residues. The V gene's germline CDR1 is KGHSH and CDR2 LQKENI. This CDR3 reads CASSPTSGPYEQYF. In DNA form, the CDR3 reads TGTGCCAGCTCACCAACTAGCGGGCCCTACGAGCAGTACTTC.

V usage is TRBV28 and J usage is TRBJ1-5; perhaps TRBD1 as D (5 bases). This CDR3 region has 15 residues. From germline, CDR1 is MDHEN and CDR2 SYDVKM. Deletions cut 5 bases from V and 0 bases from J, with 11 bases between. CDR3 in DNA: TGTGCCAGCAGTCAAGGGGATTATAGCAATCAGCCCCAGCATTTT. This sequence encodes CASSQGDYSNQPQHF.

The rearrangement links TRBV5-4 to TRBJ1-1; D might be TRBD1 (6 bases). V lost 4 bases, J lost 1 base, and 8 bases lay in between. The CDR3 totals 13 residues. The germline V gene encodes CDR1 SGHNT and CDR2 YYREEE (reference sequence). In DNA, the CDR3 is TGTGCCAGCAGCGGCAGGGGGAACACTGAAGCTTTCTTT. Protein sequence: CASSGRGNTEAFF.

This clone was picked up a small number of times. J is TRBJ2-3 and V is TRBV14; maybe TRBD1 (6 bases). V lost 4 bases to trimming and J lost 9 bases, with 14 bases between them. The germline CDR1 and CDR2 sequences are SGHDN and FVKESK. CDR3 length: 13 residues. The CDR3 loop reads CASSRQGTATQYF. Here the CDR3 DNA reads TGTGCCAGCAGCCGCCAGGGGACCGCCACGCAGTATTTT.

This rearrangement joins TRBV30 to TRBJ2-5, with 8 bases aligning to TRBD2. Germline loops: CDR1 GTSNPN, CDR2 SVGIG (reference sequence). The V gene end was trimmed by 5 bases and the J gene end by 5 bases; junction bases not matched to a gene: 4. The CDR3 totals 12 residues. The CDR3 region is CAWGPGGETQYF. The CDR3 DNA follows: TGTGCCTGGGGACCGGGAGGGGAGACCCAGTACTTC.

V and J are TRBV9 and TRBJ2-2; D may be TRBD2 (6 bases). This CDR3 region has 16 residues. Germline CDR1 reads SGDLS; CDR2 reads YYNGEE. Trimming cost V 4 bases and J 2 bases, with 15 bases left between them. CDR3 DNA: TGTGCCAGCAGCCCAAAAACGGGAGTAAACACCGGGGAGCTGTTTTTT. The encoded protein is CASSPKTGVNTGELFF. Full variable domain (outside the CDR3, taken from reference TRBV9 and TRBJ2-2): DSGVTQTPKHLITATGQRVTLRCSPRSGDLSVYWYQQSLDQGLQFLIQYYNGEERAKGNILERFSAQQFPDLHSELNLSSLELGDSALYFCASSPKTGVNTGELFFGEGSRLTVL.

This chain connects TRBV2 to TRBJ2-1; D not resolved. This CDR3 spans 13 amino acids. CDR1 is SNHLY, CDR2 FYNNEI, per germline. V was clipped by 2 bases and J by 5 bases, with 7 bases between them. Written as DNA, the CDR3 is TGTGCCAGCAGTGAATCAGTCCACAATGAGCAGTTCTTC. Its protein is CASSESVHNEQFF.

This chain connects TRBV7-3 to TRBJ2-3, with TRBD2 as a possible D gene (6 bases). Trimming removed 5 bases from V and 4 bases from J, with 16 bases in between. CDR1 SGHTA and CDR2 FQGTGA come from the germline V gene. CDR3 length: 15 residues. The DNA for the CDR3 is TGTGCCAGCAGCCTAGGCGGGGCTAGCGCAGATACGCAGTATTTT. This translates into CASSLGGASADTQYF.

This clone was observed a single time. The CDR3 protein is CASSYDVGLNTDTQYF. The CDR3 DNA reads as TGTGCCAGCAGTTACGACGTGGGGCTAAACACAGATACGCAGTATTTT. The V and J genes are TRBV6-5 and TRBJ2-3; tentative D call: TRBD1 (5 bases). CDR3 length: 16 amino acids. CDR1 and CDR2 (germline): MNHEY, SVGAGI. The V and J ends lost 2 bases and 2 bases respectively, with 14 bases between them.

This clone was recorded only once. This chain joins TRBV28 and TRBJ2-7; 10 bases line up with TRBD1. V lost 4 bases to trimming and J lost 6 bases; unmatched junction nucleotides: 9. The germline V gene has CDR1 MDHEN and CDR2 SYDVKM. The CDR3 runs to 15 residues. CDR3 protein: CASSSPGTGVSEQYF. CDR3 in DNA: TGTGCCAGCAGTTCCCCCGGGACAGGGGTCTCCGAGCAGTACTTC.

The chain couples TRBV6-1 to TRBJ2-1, with TRBD2 as a possible D gene (5 bases). The germline V gene has CDR1 MNHNS and CDR2 SASEGT. Trimming took off 1 base at V and 8 bases at J, with 12 bases between the two ends. The CDR3 length is 14 residues. CDR3 nucleotides: TGTGCCAGCAGTGAAGAACGGGGATGGGATGAGCAGTTCTTC. Its protein is CASSEERGWDEQFF.

The chain combines TRBV15 with TRBJ1-1; no clear D. The CDR3 totals 15 residues. Trimming cost V 0 bases and J 0 bases, with 8 bases left between them. Germline lookup yields CDR1 LNHNV and CDR2 YYDKDF (reference sequence). The DNA of the CDR3 is TGTGCCACCAGCAGAGATTGGAGGTTGAACACTGAAGCTTTCTTT. Protein: CATSRDWRLNTEAFF.

The chain employs TRBV6-1 and TRBJ2-7, with TRBD1 matching 9 bases. The CDR3 spans 15 residues. CDR1 and CDR2 (germline): MNHNS, SASEGT. V gave up 6 bases and J gave up 1 base; unmatched junction bases: 7. The CDR3 sequence: CASRRTTGGSYEQYF. The CDR3 nucleotides are TGTGCCAGCAGAAGAACGACAGGGGGATCCTACGAGCAGTACTTC.

The chain couples TRBV4-2 to TRBJ1-6; 7 bases map to TRBD1. The J segment lost 0 bases and the V segment lost 4 bases, leaving 3 bases of the junction unmatched. In germline, CDR1 is LGHNA, CDR2 YNFKEQ. This CDR3 comprises 16 residues. Written as DNA, the CDR3 is TGTGCCAGCAGCCCCAGGGACAGCTCCTATAATTCACCCCTCCACTTT. Residues: CASSPRDSSYNSPLHF.

The rearrangement links TRBV9 to TRBJ2-7, with 9 bases identical to TRBD2. The junction had 5 bases not matched to a gene; V was cut back by 7 bases and J by 0 bases. CDR3 length: 14 amino acids. Germline assignment: CDR1 SGDLS and CDR2 YYNGEE. CDR3 protein: CASGRGGISYEQYF. The CDR3 coding sequence is TGTGCCAGCGGGCGGGGGGGCATCTCCTACGAGCAGTACTTC.

The chain carries TRBV19 and TRBJ1-5, with TRBD1 as a possible D gene (5 bases). The CDR3 has 13 residues. CDR1 is LNHDA and CDR2 is SQIVND in the germline V gene (reference sequence). V shed 1 base and J shed 4 bases, with 5 bases lying between them. CDR3 coding DNA: TGTGCCAGTAGTATAGCAGGGAATCAGCCCCAGCATTTT. This encodes CASSIAGNQPQHF.

CDR3 in amino acids: CASSPGGREETQYF. The CDR3 DNA reads as TGTGCCAGCAGCCCTGGTGGTCGGGAAGAGACCCAGTACTTC. V and J are TRBV28 and TRBJ2-5, with no clear D. The CDR3 length is 14 residues. CDR1 and CDR2 (germline): MDHEN, SYDVKM. The ends were cut back, 6 bases at V and 3 bases at J, with 14 bases in the middle. Filled out from reference TRBV28 and TRBJ2-5, the complete variable domain reads DVKVTQSSRYLVKRTGEKVFLECVQDMDHENMFWYRQDPGLGLRLIYFSYDVKMKEKGDIPEGYSVSREKKERFSLILESASTNQTSMYLCASSPGGREETQYFGPGTRLLVL.

The chain couples TRBV6-5 to TRBJ1-2; maybe TRBD1 (6 bases). The CDR3 runs 13 residues. V lost 4 bases and J lost 6, with 12 bases in between. The germline V gene encodes CDR1 MNHEY and CDR2 SVGAGI. The CDR3 DNA follows: TGTGCCAGCAGTTTACAGGGTCTAAATGGCTACACCTTC. Translating it yields CASSLQGLNGYTF.

This clone was seen once. V and J are TRBV4-1 and TRBJ2-7, with 8 nucleotides matching TRBD2. Germline V lookup: CDR1 MGHRA, CDR2 YSYEKL. The CDR3 runs 15 residues. Trimming cost V 0 bases and J 6 bases; bases outside gene matches: 7. CDR3 DNA sequence: TGCGCCAGCAGCCAAGATGAGGTAGCGGGGCTCGAGCAGTACTTC. Its translation is CASSQDEVAGLEQYF.

The chain employs TRBV6-6 and TRBJ2-1, with D hard to call. Germline V CDR1 and CDR2: MNHNY, SVGAGI (reference sequence). This CDR3 region has 15 residues. V shed 5 bases and J shed 9 bases, with 20 bases lying between them. The CDR3 loop is CASSPPRVPVGEQFF. In DNA form, the CDR3 reads TGTGCCAGCAGTCCCCCCCGGGTCCCCGTAGGTGAGCAGTTCTTC.

This clone was seen only once. The rearrangement uses TRBV30 and TRBJ2-7, with D possibly being TRBD2 (5 bases). V lost 5 bases and J lost 4, with 18 bases in between. The CDR3 is made up of 14 amino acids. CDR1 and CDR2 from the germline V gene are GTSNPN and SVGIG (reference sequence). The CDR3 sequence is CAWDYGTGNYEQYF. The CDR3 DNA reads as TGTGCCTGGGACTATGGTACGGGGAATTACGAGCAGTACTTC.

The chain employs TRBV10-1 and TRBJ1-6; 10 bases fit TRBD1. The trim removed 6 bases at V and 9 bases at J, leaving 8 bases unmatched. This CDR3 has 15 amino acids. Germline V CDR1 and CDR2: WNHNN, SYGVQD (reference sequence). This chain's CDR3 is CASSPGTGDTSPLHF. The CDR3 DNA reads as TGCGCCAGCAGCCCCGGGACAGGGGATACTTCACCCCTCCACTTT.

V usage is TRBV5-1 and J usage is TRBJ2-5; D may be TRBD1 (5 bases). CDR1 and CDR2 (germline): SGHRS, YFSETQ. The germline V and J ends were trimmed by 4 bases and 2 bases, with 12 bases remaining between them. This CDR3 has 14 residues. CDR3 residues: CASSNRTTQETQYF. As DNA, the CDR3 is TGCGCCAGCAGCAACAGGACAACTCAAGAGACCCAGTACTTC.

J is TRBJ2-6 and V is TRBV10-3, with 14 bases identical to TRBD2. Germline V gene data show CDR1 as ENHRY and CDR2 as SYGVKD. The CDR3 sequence is 22 residues long. V lost 7 bases to trimming and J lost 0 bases; unmatched junction nucleotides: 17. CDR3 loop: CAIMPFGLAGGSTSSGANVLTF. The DNA for the CDR3 is TGTGCCATCATGCCTTTTGGACTAGCGGGAGGTAGTACCAGCTCTGGGGCCAACGTCCTGACTTTC.